These T cell receptor beta chains were read from a single sample in a study of blood T cells in healthy people across ages. TCRdb recomputed calls from the 5' RACE reads with MiXCR, one row per CDR3 protein. Among approximately 1.5 million distinct CDR3 sequences, roughly 30% were seen once, and the ten largest hold about 11%. The sequencing input was blood. These receptors were obtained from a woman in her 30s in good health. Both conserved end residues are part of each CDR3. The D gene is left open where the match is weak. Size is omitted from some rows. Given values are once, few, many or a class for expanded clones.

abundance	v_gene	j_gene	d_gene	len	CDR3aa	CDR3nt
-	TRBV20-1	TRBJ2-3	TRBD2	12	CRVAGATDTQYF	TGCAGGGTTGCGGGAGCCACAGATACGCAGTATTTT
few	TRBV28	TRBJ1-5	-	17	CASSLGGGRYSNQPQHF	TGTGCCAGCAGTTTGGGTGGAGGCAGGTATAGCAATCAGCCCCAGCATTTT
few	TRBV5-1	TRBJ2-7	-	14	CASSARSSSYEQYF	TGCGCCAGCAGCGCCAGGAGTAGCTCCTACGAGCAGTACTTC
-	TRBV28	TRBJ1-2	TRBD1	15	CASSPGQGLSHGYTF	TGTGCCAGCAGCCCTGGACAGGGTCTATCTCATGGCTACACCTTC
-	TRBV19	TRBJ2-7	TRBD2	14	CASSAGLAAYEQYF	TGTGCCAGTAGTGCGGGACTAGCGGCCTACGAGCAGTACTTC
-	TRBV2	TRBJ1-6	-	13	CASRGFENSPLHF	TGTGCCAGCAGGGGGTTTGAGAATTCACCCCTCCACTTT
many	TRBV25-1	TRBJ2-7	-	13	CASSWGAGYEQYF	TGTGCCAGCAGTTGGGGGGCGGGCTACGAGCAGTACTTC
-	TRBV14	TRBJ1-6	TRBD1	15	CASSYDRGLDSPLHF	TGTGCCAGCAGTTACGACAGGGGGCTGGATTCACCCCTCCACTTT
-	TRBV3-1	TRBJ2-7	-	13	CAQGGRSSYEQYF	TGTGCACAAGGGGGACGGAGCTCCTACGAGCAGTACTTC
few	TRBV4-1	TRBJ1-1	-	14	CASSQDFWGLEAFF	TGCGCCAGCAGCCAAGATTTTTGGGGGCTCGAAGCTTTCTTT
-	TRBV29-1	TRBJ1-1	-	13	CSVEVALGAEAFF	TGCAGCGTTGAAGTTGCCCTGGGTGCTGAAGCTTTCTTT